The 14 T cell receptor beta chains presented below share a single source sample, sequenced in a study of identical twins. TCRdb re-derived calls from the 5' RACE reads in MiXCR, one entry per CDR3 protein. The sample lists 450,000 or so distinct CDR3 sequences, 14% occurring once. These records were also assigned to another study, of yellow fever vaccine responses in identical twins.

The sample comprised CD4+ T cells sorted from blood. The receptors were gathered from a woman between 18 and 29 years old in good health.

The rearrangement links TRBV12-3 or TRBV12-4 to TRBJ2-1, with D perhaps matching TRBD1 or TRBD2 (5 bases each). The CDR3 loop spans 13 amino acids. V was pared by 7 bases and J by 6 bases, with 13 bases between. CDR3 DNA: TGTGCCAGCACCCCCGGGACGCCCAATGAGCAGTTCTTC. This translates into CASTPGTPNEQFF.

The chain recombines TRBV21-1 with TRBJ2-7; no check of the table's D call, TRBD1, against the DNA was made. TRBV21-1 is an annotated pseudogene. This CDR3 spans 15 amino acids. CDR3 amino acids: CASSKDDRGHEEQYF. The CDR3 nucleotides are TGTGCCAGCAGCAAAGACGACAGGGGGCACGAGGAGCAGTACTTC.

This clonotype was observed a few times. V and J are TRBV5-1 and TRBJ2-5; D remains ambiguous. The CDR3 is 15 amino acids. V dropped 3 bases and J dropped 4 bases, with 16 bases sitting between them. In germline, CDR1 is SGHRS, CDR2 YFSETQ. This CDR3 is CASSSRWQAGETQYF. CDR3 nucleotides: TGCGCCAGCAGCTCTCGTTGGCAGGCAGGAGAGACCCAGTACTTC.

The chain couples TRBV6-5 to TRBJ2-1; 8 bases fit TRBD1. With V trimmed by 2 bases and J by 2 bases, 2 bases remained unmatched. CDR1 and CDR2 (germline): MNHEY, SVGAGI. The CDR3 sequence is 15 residues long. CDR3 nucleotide sequence: TGTGCCAGCAGTTACCGGACAGGGACCTACAATGAGCAGTTCTTC. This codes for CASSYRTGTYNEQFF.

This clonotype was picked up a small number of times. The J gene is TRBJ1-4, the V gene TRBV25-1; the D gene is possibly TRBD1 (5 bases). The CDR3 runs to 14 residues. Per germline, CDR1 MGHDK and CDR2 SYGVNS. Trimming stripped 5 bases from V and 10 bases from J, with 17 bases between. CDR3 region: CASSIPGGGGKLFF. The CDR3 region has the DNA TGTGCCAGCAGTATCCCGGGGGGGGGAGGAAAACTGTTTTTT.

This clonotype has more than one count but fewer than ten. J is TRBJ2-4 and V is TRBV25-1; D may be TRBD2 (5 bases). The length of the CDR3 is 12 residues. The germline V gene has CDR1 MGHDK and CDR2 SYGVNS. V was trimmed by 7 bases and J by 7 bases, leaving 11 bases between them. This chain's CDR3 is CASTPGTNIQYF. CDR3 nucleotide sequence: TGTGCCAGCACCCCGGGAACGAACATTCAGTACTTC.

As concerns this clonotype: One end of the junction varies from germline; a read error may be responsible. In nucleotides, the CDR3 is TGTGCTAGCAGCTTAGGCCCTTTGTCGGGAGGTGAGCAGTTCTTC. Translating it yields CASSLGPLSGGEQFF. The chain has TRBV7-7 and TRBJ2-1; 7 bases fit TRBD2. CDR3 size: 15 residues. Germline loops: CDR1 SSHAT, CDR2 FNYEAQ (reference sequence).

This clonotype appeared a few times. The chain combines TRBV11-2 with TRBJ2-2; D is unclear. This CDR3 has 14 residues. Germline CDR1 and CDR2: SGHAT and FQNNGV. V was trimmed by 4 bases and J by 5 bases, leaving 11 bases between them. CDR3 nucleotides: TGTGCCAGCAGCTCACTACGAAGAACCGGGGAGCTGTTTTTT. Protein sequence: CASSSLRRTGELFF.

There are a few counts of this clonotype. V and J are TRBV5-1 and TRBJ2-1, with D perhaps TRBD2 (6 bases). The germline V and J ends were trimmed by 1 base and 0 bases, with 17 bases remaining between them. The CDR3 sequence is 18 residues long. CDR1 is SGHRS and CDR2 is YFSETQ in the germline V gene. For the CDR3, the DNA is TGCGCCAGCAGCTTGCGTTTTGGCGGGGCCGCCTCCTACAATGAGCAGTTCTTC. Protein: CASSLRFGGAASYNEQFF.

The chain is built from TRBV12-3 or TRBV12-4 and TRBJ1-1, with 9 nucleotides matching TRBD1. Trimming at V came to 5 bases and at J to 6 bases, leaving 10 bases not matched to a gene. The CDR3 contains 15 residues. The CDR3 loop reads CASSPRTGESSEAFF. For the CDR3, the DNA is TGTGCCAGCAGTCCCCGGACAGGGGAAAGTTCTGAAGCTTTCTTT.

In this sample, this clonotype turned up a few times. The chain carries TRBV20-1 and TRBJ2-1; 7 positions match TRBD2. After removal of 1 base from V and 8 bases from J, the junction contained 11 bases not matched to a gene. The CDR3 totals 15 residues. The germline V gene has CDR1 DFQATT and CDR2 SNEGSKA (reference sequence). The CDR3 sequence is CSARVDVGGRYEQFF. Written as DNA, the CDR3 is TGCAGTGCTAGAGTGGATGTGGGAGGGCGGTATGAGCAGTTCTTC.

The chain combines TRBV7-2 with TRBJ2-3; possible D gene TRBD1, 5 bases. Germline CDR1 and CDR2: SGHTA and FQGNSA. The length of the CDR3 is 15 residues. V lost 0 bases and J 7 bases, leaving 14 bases between the germline ends. This CDR3 is CASSLAETTANTQYF. CDR3 DNA: TGTGCCAGCAGCTTAGCGGAGACGACAGCTAATACGCAGTATTTT.

The CDR3 DNA reads TGCAGTGCTAGATCCCCTTTTGTGACAGATACCTATGGCTACACCTTC. Translation gives CSARSPFVTDTYGYTF. The V call is TRBV20-1, the J call TRBJ1-2; D possibly corresponds to TRBD1 (5 bases). CDR1 DFQATT and CDR2 SNEGSKA come from the germline V gene (reference sequence). V lost 2 bases to trimming and J lost 4 bases, with 20 bases between them. The CDR3 runs to 16 residues.

This clonotype turned up a few times. The rearrangement links TRBV3-1 to TRBJ2-1; maybe TRBD2 (5 bases). Germline V gene sequence: CDR1 LGHDT, CDR2 YNNKEL (reference sequence). The V and J ends lost 5 bases and 0 bases respectively, with 11 bases between them. This CDR3 spans 15 amino acids. CDR3 bases: TGTGCCAGCAGCTTTCTAGCCCGCTCCTACAATGAGCAGTTCTTC. Its translation is CASSFLARSYNEQFF.